The subject of this entry is one T cell receptor beta chain. The target antigen is unknown. CDR3 length: 15 amino acids. Germline loops: CDR1 KGHSH, CDR2 LQKENI. V lost 5 bases, J lost 6 bases, and 5 bases stayed unmatched. Sequencing followed a ViraFEST assay step that expanded antigen-specific CD4+ T cells with viral peptide pools. CD4+ T cell isolation took place after about 11 days of culture. Two doses of BNT162b2 or mRNA-1273 vaccine were administered to participants. None of these healthy vaccinees had been infected with SARS-CoV-2 before vaccination. The sample is drawn from a study of vaccination effects on CD4 cells after COVID-19. Study overall: Sampling occurred a median 72 days post second dose, range 14 to 241.

The method was immunoSEQ multiplex PCR; TCRdb's version includes in-frame clones alone and lacks a portion of them. The sample consists of more than 40,000 clones, over 60% of them appearing once. The clonotype originates from a human donor who received a COVID-19 vaccine. The chain combines TRBV18 with TRBJ2-2, with 11 bases fitting TRBD2. Sequenced here: CD4+ T cells from PBMCs cultured with HCoV-OC43 spike peptides, sampled after COVID-19 vaccination. Subset noted: HCoV-OC43 spike overlapping peptide pool stimulation. In DNA form, the CDR3 reads TGTGCCAGCTCAGCGGGACTAGCGGTTCCCGGGGAGCTGTTTTTT. This gives the protein CASSAGLAVPGELFF.